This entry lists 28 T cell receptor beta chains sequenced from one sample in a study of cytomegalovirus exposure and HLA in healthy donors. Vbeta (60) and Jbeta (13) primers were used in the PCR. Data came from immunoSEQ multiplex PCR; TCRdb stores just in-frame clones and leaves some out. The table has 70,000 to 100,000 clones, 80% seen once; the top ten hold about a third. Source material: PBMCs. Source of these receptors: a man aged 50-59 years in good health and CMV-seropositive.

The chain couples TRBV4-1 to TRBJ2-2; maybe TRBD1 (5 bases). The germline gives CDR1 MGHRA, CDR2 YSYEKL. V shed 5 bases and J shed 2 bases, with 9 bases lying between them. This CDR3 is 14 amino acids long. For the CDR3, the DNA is TGCGCCAGCAGCATCGGACATAACACCGGGGAGCTGTTTTTT. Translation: CASSIGHNTGELFF.

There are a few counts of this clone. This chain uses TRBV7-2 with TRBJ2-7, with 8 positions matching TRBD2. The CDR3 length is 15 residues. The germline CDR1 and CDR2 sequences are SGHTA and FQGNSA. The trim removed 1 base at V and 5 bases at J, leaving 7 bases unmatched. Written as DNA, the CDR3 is TGTGCCAGCAGCTTAGACGGGGGGGGGTTCAACGAGCAGTACTTC. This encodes CASSLDGGGFNEQYF.

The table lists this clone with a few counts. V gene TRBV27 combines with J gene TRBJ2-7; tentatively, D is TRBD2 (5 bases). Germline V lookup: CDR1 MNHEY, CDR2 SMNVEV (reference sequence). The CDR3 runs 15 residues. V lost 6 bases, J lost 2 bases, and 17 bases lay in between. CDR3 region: CASRPGWGTTYEQYF. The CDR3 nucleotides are TGTGCCAGCAGACCGGGGTGGGGAACTACCTACGAGCAGTACTTC.

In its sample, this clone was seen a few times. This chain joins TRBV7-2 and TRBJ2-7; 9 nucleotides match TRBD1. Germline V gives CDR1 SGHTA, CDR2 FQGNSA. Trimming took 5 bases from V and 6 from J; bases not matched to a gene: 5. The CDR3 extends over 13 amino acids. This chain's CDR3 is CASSPGQGGEQYF. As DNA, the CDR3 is TGTGCCAGCAGCCCGGGACAGGGTGGCGAGCAGTACTTC.

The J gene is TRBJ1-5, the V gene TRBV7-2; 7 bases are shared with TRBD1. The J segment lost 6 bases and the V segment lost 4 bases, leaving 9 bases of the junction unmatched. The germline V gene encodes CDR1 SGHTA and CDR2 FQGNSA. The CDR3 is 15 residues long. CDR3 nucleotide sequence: TGTGCCAGCAGCTCCACAGGGGCAGGCAGTCAGCCCCAGCATTTT. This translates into CASSSTGAGSQPQHF.

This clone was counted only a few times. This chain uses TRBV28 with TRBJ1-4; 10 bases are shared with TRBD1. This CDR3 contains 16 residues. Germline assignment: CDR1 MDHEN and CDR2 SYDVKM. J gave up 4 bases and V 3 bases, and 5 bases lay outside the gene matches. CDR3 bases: TGTGCCAGCAGTTTTGACAGGGGGCCTCTTAATGAAAAACTGTTTTTT. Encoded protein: CASSFDRGPLNEKLFF.

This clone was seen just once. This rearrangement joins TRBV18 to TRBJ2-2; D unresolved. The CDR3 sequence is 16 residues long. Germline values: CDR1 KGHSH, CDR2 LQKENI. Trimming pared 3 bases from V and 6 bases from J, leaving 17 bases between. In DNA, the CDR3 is TGTGCCAGCTCACCGAGCCTCTCGGGTGGCTCCGGGGAGCTGTTTTTT. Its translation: CASSPSLSGGSGELFF.

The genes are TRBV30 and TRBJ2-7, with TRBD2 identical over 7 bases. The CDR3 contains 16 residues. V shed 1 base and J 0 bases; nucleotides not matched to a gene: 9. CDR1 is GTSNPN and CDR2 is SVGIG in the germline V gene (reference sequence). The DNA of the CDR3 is TGTGCCTGGAGTGCCCCGGGGGGACTGATCTCCTACGAGCAGTACTTC. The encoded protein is CAWSAPGGLISYEQYF.

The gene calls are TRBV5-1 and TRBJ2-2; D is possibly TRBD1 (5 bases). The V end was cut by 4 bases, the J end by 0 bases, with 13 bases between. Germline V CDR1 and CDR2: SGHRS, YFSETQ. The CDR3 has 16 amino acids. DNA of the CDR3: TGCGCCAGCAGCACCGTTGCAGGGACGAACACCGGGGAGCTGTTTTTT. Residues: CASSTVAGTNTGELFF.

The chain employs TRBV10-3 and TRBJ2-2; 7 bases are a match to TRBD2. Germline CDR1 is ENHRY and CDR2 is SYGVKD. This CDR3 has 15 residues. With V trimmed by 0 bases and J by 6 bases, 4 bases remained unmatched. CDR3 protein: CAISESGAGAGELFF. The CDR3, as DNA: TGTGCCATCAGTGAGTCAGGGGCGGGAGCCGGGGAGCTGTTTTTT.

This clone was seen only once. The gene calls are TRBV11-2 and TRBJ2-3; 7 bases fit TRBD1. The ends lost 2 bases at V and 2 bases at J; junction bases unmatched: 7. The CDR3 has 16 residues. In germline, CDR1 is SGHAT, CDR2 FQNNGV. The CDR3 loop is CASSLYRGTNTDTQYF. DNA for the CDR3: TGTGCCAGCAGCTTATACAGGGGAACGAACACAGATACGCAGTATTTT. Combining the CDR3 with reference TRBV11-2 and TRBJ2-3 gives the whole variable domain EAGVAQSPRYKIIEKRQSVAFWCNPISGHATLYWYQQILGQGPKLLIQFQNNGVVDDSQLPKDRFSAERLKGVDSTLKIQPAKLEDSAVYLCASSLYRGTNTDTQYFGPGTRLTVL.

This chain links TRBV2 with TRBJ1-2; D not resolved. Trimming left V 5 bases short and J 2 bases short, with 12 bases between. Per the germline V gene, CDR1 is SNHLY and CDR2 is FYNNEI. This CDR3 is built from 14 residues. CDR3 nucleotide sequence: TGTGCCAGCAGTCCCAGTAGGGAGAACTATGGCTACACCTTC. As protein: CASSPSRENYGYTF. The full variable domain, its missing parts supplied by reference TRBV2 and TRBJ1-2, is EPEVTQTPSHQVTQMGQEVILRCVPISNHLYFYWYRQILGQKVEFLVSFYNNEISEKSEIFDDQFSVERPDGSNFTLKIRSTKLEDSAMYFCASSPSRENYGYTFGSGTRLTVV.

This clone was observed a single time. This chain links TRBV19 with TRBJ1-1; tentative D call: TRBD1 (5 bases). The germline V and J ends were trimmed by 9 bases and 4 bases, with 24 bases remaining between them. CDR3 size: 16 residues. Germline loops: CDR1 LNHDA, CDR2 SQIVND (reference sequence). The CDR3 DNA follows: TGTGCCAGCAAAAAAGGGGAGGGCGGGGGAGGCACTGAAGCTTTCTTT. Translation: CASKKGEGGGGTEAFF.

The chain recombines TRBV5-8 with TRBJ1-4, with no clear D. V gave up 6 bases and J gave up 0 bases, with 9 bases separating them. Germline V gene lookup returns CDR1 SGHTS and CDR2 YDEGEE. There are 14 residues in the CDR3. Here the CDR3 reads CASIFSATNEKLFF. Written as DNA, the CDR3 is TGTGCCAGCATCTTCTCTGCAACTAATGAAAAACTGTTTTTT.

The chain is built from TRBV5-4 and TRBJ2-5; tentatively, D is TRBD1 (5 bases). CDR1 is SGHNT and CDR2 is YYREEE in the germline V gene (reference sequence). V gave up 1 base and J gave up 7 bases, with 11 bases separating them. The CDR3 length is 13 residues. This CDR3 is CASSLQGVGTQYF. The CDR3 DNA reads TGTGCCAGCAGCTTGCAAGGGGTTGGGACCCAGTACTTC.

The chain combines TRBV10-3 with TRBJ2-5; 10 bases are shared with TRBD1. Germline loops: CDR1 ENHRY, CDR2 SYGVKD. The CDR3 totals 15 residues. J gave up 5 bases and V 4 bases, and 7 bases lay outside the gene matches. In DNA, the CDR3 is TGTGCCATCAGTGCAGACAGGGGGCCGTTGGAGACCCAGTACTTC. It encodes CAISADRGPLETQYF.

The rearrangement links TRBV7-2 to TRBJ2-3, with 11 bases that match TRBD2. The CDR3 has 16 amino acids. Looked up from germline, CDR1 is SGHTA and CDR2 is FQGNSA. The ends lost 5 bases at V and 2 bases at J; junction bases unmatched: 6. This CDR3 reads CASSLRLAGTTDTQYF. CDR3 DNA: TGTGCCAGCAGCCTTCGACTAGCGGGGACCACAGATACGCAGTATTTT.

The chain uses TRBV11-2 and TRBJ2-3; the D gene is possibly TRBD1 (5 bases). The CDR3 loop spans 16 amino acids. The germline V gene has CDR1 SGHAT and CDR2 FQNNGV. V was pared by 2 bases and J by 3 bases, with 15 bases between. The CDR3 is CASSLLGQADTDTQYF. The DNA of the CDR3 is TGTGCCAGCAGCTTACTGGGGCAGGCGGATACAGATACGCAGTATTTT.

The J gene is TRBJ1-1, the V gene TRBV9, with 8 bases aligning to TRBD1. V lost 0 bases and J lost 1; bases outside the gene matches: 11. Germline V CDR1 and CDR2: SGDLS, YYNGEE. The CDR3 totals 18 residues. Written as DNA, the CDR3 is TGTGCCAGCAGCGTAGGCCCTTTGGACAGGGCCGGGAACACTGAAGCTTTCTTT. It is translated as CASSVGPLDRAGNTEAFF.

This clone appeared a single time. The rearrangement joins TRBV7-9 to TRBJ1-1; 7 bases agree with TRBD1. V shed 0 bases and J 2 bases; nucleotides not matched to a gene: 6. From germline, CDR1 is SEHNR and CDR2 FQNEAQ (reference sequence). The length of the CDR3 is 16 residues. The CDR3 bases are TGTGCCAGCAGCTTAGCGCAGACAGGGCCCAACACTGAAGCTTTCTTT. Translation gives CASSLAQTGPNTEAFF.

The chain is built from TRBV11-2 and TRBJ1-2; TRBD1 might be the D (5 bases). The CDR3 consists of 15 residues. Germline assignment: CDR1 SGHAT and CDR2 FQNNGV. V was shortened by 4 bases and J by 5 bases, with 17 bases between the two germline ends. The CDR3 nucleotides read TGTGCCAGCAGCTCCTCCGGGAGGGGCGGATATGGCTACACCTTC. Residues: CASSSSGRGGYGYTF.

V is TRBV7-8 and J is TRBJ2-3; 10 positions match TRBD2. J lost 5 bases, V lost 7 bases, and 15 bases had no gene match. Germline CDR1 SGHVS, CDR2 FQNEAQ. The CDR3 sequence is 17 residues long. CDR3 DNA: TGTGCCAGCATCCTTAGGGCGATAGCGGGAGGATTAGATACGCAGTATTTT. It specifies CASILRAIAGGLDTQYF.

The CDR3 DNA reads TGTGCCAGTAGTTGGGGGGAAAAAGAGACCCAGTACTTC. Encoded protein: CASSWGEKETQYF. The rearrangement uses TRBV19 and TRBJ2-5, with TRBD2 as a possible D gene (6 bases). Germline V gene sequence: CDR1 LNHDA, CDR2 SQIVND (reference sequence). V was shortened by 5 bases and J by 3 bases, with 10 bases between the two germline ends. The CDR3 has 13 residues.

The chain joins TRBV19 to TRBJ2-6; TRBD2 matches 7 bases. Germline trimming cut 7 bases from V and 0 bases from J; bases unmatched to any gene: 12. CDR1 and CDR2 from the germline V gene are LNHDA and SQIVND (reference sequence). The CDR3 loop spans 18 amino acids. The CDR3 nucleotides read TGTGCCAGTAATTACGGACTAGTGATTCTCTCTGGGGCCAACGTCCTGACTTTC. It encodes CASNYGLVILSGANVLTF. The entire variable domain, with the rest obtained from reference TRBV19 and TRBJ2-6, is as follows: DGGITQSPKYLFRKEGQNVTLSCEQNLNHDAMYWYRQDPGQGLRLIYYSQIVNDFQKGDIAEGYSVSREKKESFPLTVTSAQKNPTAFYLCASNYGLVILSGANVLTFGAGSRLTVL.

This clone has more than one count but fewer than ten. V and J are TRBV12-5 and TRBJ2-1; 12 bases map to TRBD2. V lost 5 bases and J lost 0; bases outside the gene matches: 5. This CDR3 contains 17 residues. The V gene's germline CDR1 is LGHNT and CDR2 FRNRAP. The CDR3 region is CASGGLAGISSYNEQFF. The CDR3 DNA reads TGTGCTAGTGGTGGACTAGCGGGGATAAGCTCCTACAATGAGCAGTTCTTC.

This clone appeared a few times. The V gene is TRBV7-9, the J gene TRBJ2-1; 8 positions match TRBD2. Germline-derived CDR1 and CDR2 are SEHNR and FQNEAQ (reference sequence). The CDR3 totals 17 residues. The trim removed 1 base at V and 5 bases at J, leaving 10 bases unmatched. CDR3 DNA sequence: TGTGCCAGCAGCTTAGTTTTTCCTAGCGGGCTAAACAATGAGCAGTTCTTC. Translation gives CASSLVFPSGLNNEQFF.

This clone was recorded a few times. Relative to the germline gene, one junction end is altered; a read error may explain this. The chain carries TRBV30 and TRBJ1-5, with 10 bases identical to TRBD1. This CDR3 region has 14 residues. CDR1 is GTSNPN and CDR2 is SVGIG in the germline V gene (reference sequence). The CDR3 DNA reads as TGTGCCTGGAGTTTGACAGGGGGCAACCAGCCCCAGCATTTT. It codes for CAWSLTGGNQPQHF. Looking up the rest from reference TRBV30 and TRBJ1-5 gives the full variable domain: SQTIHQWPATLVQPVGSPLSLECTVEGTSNPNLYWYRQAAGRGLQLLFYSVGIGQISSEVPQNLSASRPQDRQFILSSKKLLLSDSGFYLCAWSLTGGNQPQHFGDGTRLSIL.

In DNA form, the CDR3 reads TGTGCCAGCATGCGACAGGGAGAAGGCGGGGAGCTGTTTTTT. This sequence encodes CASMRQGEGGELFF. This chain joins TRBV5-4 and TRBJ2-2, with 7 bases aligning to TRBD1. Germline CDR1 and CDR2: SGHNT and YYREEE (reference sequence). V dropped 6 bases and J dropped 7; count of bases not matched to a gene: 9. The CDR3 length is 14 residues.